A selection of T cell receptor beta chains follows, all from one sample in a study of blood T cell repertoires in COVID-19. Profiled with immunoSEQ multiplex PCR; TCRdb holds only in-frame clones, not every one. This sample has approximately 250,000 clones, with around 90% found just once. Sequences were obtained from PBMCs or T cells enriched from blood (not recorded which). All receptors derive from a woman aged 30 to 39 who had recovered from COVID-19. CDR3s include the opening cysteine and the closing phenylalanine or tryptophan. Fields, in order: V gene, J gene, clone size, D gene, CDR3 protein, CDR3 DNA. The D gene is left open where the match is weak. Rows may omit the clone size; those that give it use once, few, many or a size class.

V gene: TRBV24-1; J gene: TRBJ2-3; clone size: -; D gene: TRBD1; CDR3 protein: CATSDDLQGARGDTQYF; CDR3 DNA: TGTGCCACCAGTGATGACTTACAGGGGGCCCGAGGAGATACGCAGTATTTT
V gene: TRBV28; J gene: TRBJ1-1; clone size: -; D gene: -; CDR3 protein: CATRWGENTEAFF; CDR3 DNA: TGTGCCACCCGATGGGGGGAAAACACTGAAGCTTTCTTT
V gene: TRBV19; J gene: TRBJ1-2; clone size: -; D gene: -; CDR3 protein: CASSRRTRTNYGYTF; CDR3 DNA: TGTGCCAGTAGTAGAAGGACACGCACTAACTATGGCTACACCTTC
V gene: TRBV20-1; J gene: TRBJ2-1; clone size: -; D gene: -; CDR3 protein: CSARTARGQFF; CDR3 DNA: TGCAGTGCTAGGACAGCTAGAGGGCAGTTCTTC
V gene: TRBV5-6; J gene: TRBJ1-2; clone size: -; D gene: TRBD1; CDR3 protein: CASSLGDRESYGYTF; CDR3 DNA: TGTGCCAGCAGCTTGGGGGACAGGGAATCCTATGGCTACACCTTC
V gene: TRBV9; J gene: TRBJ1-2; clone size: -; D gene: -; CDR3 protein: CASSLLQVPKGGYTF; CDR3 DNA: TGTGCCAGCAGCCTTTTACAGGTGCCCAAAGGCGGCTACACCTTC
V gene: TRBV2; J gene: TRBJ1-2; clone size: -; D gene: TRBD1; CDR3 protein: CASLIDRGRANYGYTF; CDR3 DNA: TGTGCCAGCCTTATTGACAGGGGGAGAGCTAACTATGGCTACACCTTC
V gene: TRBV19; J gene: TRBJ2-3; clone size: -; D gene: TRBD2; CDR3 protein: CASSISSLAGGLDTQYF; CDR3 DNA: TGTGCCAGTAGTATATCCTCTCTAGCGGGGGGACTAGATACGCAGTATTTT
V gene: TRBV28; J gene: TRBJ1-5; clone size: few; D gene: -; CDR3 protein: CASSYYSGSGNQPQHF; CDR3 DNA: TGTGCCAGCAGTTACTACTCGGGGTCGGGCAATCAGCCCCAGCATTTT
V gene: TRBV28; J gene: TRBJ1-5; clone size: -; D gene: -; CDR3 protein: CASRGGVTKSNQPQHF; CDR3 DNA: TGTGCCAGCCGGGGGGGAGTGACCAAAAGCAATCAGCCCCAGCATTTT
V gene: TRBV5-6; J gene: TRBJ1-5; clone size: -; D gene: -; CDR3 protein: CASSLAASQPQHF; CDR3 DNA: TGTGCCAGCAGCCTGGCTGCAAGCCAGCCCCAGCATTTT
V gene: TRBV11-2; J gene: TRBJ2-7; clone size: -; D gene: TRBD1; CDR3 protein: CASSLAGTAGEGQYF; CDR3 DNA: TGTGCCAGCAGCTTAGCGGGGACAGCTGGGGAAGGGCAGTACTTC
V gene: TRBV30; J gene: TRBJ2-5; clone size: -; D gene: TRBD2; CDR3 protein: CAWSVQAGDGTQYF; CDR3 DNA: TGTGCCTGGAGTGTACAAGCGGGAGACGGGACCCAGTACTTC
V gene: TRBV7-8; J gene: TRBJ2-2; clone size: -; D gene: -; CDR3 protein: CASSLGPRGSGELFF; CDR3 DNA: TGTGCCAGCAGCTTAGGTCCCAGGGGTTCCGGGGAGCTGTTTTTT
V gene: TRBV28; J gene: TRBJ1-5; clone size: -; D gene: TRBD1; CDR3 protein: CASSLPGTANQPQHF; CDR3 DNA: TGTGCCAGCAGTTTACCCGGGACAGCTAATCAGCCCCAGCATTTT
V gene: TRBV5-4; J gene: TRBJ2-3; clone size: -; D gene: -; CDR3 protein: CASGPQLGASTDTQYF; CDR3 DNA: TGTGCCAGCGGACCACAACTTGGGGCTAGCACAGATACGCAGTATTTT
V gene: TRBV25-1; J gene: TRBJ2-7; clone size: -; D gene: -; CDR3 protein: CASTRGYEQYF; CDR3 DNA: TGTGCCAGCACTAGGGGCTACGAGCAGTACTTC
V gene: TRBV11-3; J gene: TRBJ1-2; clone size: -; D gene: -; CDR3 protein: CASSLGDKVDRFNGYTF; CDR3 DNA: TGTGCCAGCAGCTTAGGGGACAAAGTTGACAGGTTCAATGGCTACACCTTC
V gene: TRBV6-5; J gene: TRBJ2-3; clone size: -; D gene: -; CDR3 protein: CASRLQGPTDTQYF; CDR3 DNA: TGTGCCAGCAGGCTACAGGGTCCCACAGATACGCAGTATTTT
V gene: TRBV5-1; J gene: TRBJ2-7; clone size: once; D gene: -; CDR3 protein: CASSFISSYEQYF; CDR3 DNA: TGCGCCAGCAGCTTCATTAGCTCCTACGAGCAGTACTTC
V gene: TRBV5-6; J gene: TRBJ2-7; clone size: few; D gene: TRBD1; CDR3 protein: CASRPLTGNHEQYF; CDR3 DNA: TGTGCCAGCAGACCCTTGACAGGGAACCACGAGCAGTACTTC
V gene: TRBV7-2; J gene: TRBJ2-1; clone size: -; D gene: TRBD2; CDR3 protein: CASSLRLAAIGYNEQFF; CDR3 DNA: TGTGCCAGCAGCTTAAGACTAGCGGCAATCGGATACAATGAGCAGTTCTTC
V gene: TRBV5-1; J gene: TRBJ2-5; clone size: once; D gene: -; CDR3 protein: CASSNTGGETQYF; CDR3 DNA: TGCGCCAGCAGCAATACAGGTGGAGAGACCCAGTACTTC
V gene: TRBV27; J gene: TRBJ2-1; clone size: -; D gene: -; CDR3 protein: CASSLSGRNEQFF; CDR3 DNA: TGTGCCAGCAGTTTGAGCGGACGCAATGAGCAGTTCTTC
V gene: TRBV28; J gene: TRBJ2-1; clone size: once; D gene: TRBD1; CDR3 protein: CASREGDRSYNEQFF; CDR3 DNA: TGTGCCAGCAGGGAGGGGGACAGGTCCTACAATGAGCAGTTCTTC
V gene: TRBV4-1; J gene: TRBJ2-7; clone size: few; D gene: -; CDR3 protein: CASSQSTRTYEQYF; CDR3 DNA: TGCGCCAGCAGCCAATCAACCCGGACTTACGAGCAGTACTTC
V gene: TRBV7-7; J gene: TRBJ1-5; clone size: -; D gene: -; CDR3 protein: CASSLEEQCQQPQHF; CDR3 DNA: TGTGCTAGCAGCTTAGAAGAACAGTGTCAACAGCCCCAGCATTTT
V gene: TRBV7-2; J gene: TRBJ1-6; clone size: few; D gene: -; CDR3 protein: CASSSSRDINSPLHF; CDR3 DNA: TGTGCCAGCAGCTCATCCCGGGACATTAATTCACCCCTCCACTTT
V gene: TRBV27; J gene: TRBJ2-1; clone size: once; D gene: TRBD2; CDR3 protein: CASSPRGLAGEGNNEQFF; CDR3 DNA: TGTGCCAGCAGTCCGCGAGGACTAGCGGGAGAGGGGAACAATGAGCAGTTCTTC
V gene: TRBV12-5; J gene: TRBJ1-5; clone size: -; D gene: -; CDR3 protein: CASGSLPLQGVGSNQPQHF; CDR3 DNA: TGTGCTAGTGGTTCCCTCCCCCTACAAGGGGTTGGTAGCAATCAGCCCCAGCATTTT
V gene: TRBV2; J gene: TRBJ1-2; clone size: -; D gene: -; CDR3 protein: CASSEGSGGYTF; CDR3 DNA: TGTGCCAGCAGTGAAGGGTCCGGTGGCTACACCTTC
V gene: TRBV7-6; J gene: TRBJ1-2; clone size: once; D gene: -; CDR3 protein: CASSLGQSQGMRGYTF; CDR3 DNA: TGTGCCAGCAGCTTAGGTCAGAGCCAGGGGATGCGTGGCTACACCTTC
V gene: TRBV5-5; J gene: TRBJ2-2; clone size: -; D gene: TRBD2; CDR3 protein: CASSLGGVTSGSFGELFF; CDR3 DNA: TGTGCCAGCAGCTTGGGGGGCGTGACTAGCGGGAGTTTCGGGGAGCTGTTTTTT
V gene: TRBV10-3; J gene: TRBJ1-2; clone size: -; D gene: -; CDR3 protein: CAITSRAGNYGYTF; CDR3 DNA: TGTGCCATCACCTCGAGGGCGGGAAACTATGGCTACACCTTC
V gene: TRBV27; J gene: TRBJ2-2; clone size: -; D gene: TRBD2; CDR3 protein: CASGVGLAPGELFF; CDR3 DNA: TGTGCCAGTGGAGTGGGACTAGCCCCCGGGGAGCTGTTTTTT
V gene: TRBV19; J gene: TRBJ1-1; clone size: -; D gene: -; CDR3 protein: CASSRDGSLGPEAFF; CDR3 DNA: TGTGCCAGTAGCCGGGACGGGAGCCTAGGGCCTGAAGCTTTCTTT
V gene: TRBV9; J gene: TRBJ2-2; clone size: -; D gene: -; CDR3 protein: CASSVGVVNTGELFF; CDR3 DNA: TGTGCCAGCAGCGTAGGAGTTGTGAACACCGGGGAGCTGTTTTTT
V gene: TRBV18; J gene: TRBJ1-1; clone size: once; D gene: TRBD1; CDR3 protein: CASSHFDRGPAEAFF; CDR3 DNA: TGTGCCAGCTCACATTTCGACAGGGGGCCGGCGGAAGCTTTCTTT
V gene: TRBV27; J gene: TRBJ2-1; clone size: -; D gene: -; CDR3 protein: CASSLGGYNEQFF; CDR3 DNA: TGTGCCAGCAGTTTGGGCGGGTACAATGAGCAGTTCTTC
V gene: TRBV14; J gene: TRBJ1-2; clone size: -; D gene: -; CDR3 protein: CASSQGFGGDGYTF; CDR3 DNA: TGTGCCAGCAGCCAAGGATTCGGGGGAGATGGCTACACCTTC
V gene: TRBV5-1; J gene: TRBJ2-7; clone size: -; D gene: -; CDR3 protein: CASRTTGQIDTYEQYF; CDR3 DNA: TGCGCCAGCAGAACCACCGGACAGATCGATACCTACGAGCAGTACTTC
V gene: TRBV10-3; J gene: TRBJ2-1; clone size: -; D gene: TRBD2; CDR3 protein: CAISVGTSGSYNEQFF; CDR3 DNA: TGTGCCATCAGTGTGGGGACTAGCGGTTCCTACAATGAGCAGTTCTTC
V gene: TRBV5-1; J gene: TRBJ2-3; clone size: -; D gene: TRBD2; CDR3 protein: CASSLRGVSTDTQYF; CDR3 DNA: TGCGCCAGCAGTCTCCGGGGGGTCAGTACAGATACGCAGTATTTT
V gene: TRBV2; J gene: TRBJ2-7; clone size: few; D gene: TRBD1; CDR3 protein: CASIQGQGATYEQYF; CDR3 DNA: TGTGCCAGCATCCAAGGACAGGGAGCAACTTACGAGCAGTACTTC
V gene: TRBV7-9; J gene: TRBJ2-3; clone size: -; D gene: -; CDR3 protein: CASSSRTLTQYF; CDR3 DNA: TGTGCCAGCAGCTCACGGACATTGACGCAGTATTTT
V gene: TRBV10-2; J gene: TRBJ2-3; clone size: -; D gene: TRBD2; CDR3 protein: CASRLAGAGTDTQYF; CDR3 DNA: TGCGCCAGCAGACTAGCGGGAGCTGGCACAGATACGCAGTATTTT
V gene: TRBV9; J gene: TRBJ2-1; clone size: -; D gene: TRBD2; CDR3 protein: CASSVGTSGGHNEQFF; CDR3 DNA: TGTGCCAGCAGCGTTGGGACTAGCGGGGGGCACAATGAGCAGTTCTTC
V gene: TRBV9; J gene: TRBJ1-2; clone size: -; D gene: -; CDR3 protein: CASRGLDYGYTF; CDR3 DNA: TGTGCCAGCAGGGGGCTAGACTATGGCTACACCTTC
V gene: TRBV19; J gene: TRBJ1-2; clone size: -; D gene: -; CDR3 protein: CASLGGAYYGYTF; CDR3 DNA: TGTGCCAGCCTTGGGGGCGCGTACTATGGCTACACCTTC